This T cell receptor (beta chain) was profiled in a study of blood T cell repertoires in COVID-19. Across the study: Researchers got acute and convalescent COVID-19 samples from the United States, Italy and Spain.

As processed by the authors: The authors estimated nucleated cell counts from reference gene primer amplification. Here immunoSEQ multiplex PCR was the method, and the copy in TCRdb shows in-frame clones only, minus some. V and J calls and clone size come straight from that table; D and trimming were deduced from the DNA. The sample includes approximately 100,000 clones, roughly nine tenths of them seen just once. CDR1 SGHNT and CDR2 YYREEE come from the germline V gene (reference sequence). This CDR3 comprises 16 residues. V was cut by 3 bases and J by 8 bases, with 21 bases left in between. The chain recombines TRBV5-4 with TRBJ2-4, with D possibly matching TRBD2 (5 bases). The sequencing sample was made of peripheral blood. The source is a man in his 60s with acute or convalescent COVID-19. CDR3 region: CASSSMSEGREDIQYF. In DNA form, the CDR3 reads TGTGCCAGCAGCTCGATGAGCGAAGGGAGAGAAGACATTCAGTACTTC.